Listed here is a single T cell receptor beta chain. Its antigen is unknown. Healthy Caucasians were all of the donors. This specimen comes from a study of identical twins. Whole-study findings and limits: With beta out-of-frame sequences, excess sharing by twins was weaker.

V was pared by 3 bases and J by 7 bases, with 14 bases between. The CDR3 length is 13 residues. Looked up from germline, CDR1 is SGHKS and CDR2 is YYEKEE (reference sequence). Each CDR3 protein is one row after TCRdb ran MiXCR on the 5' RACE reads. The table records 600,000 to 700,000 distinct CDR3 sequences, approximately 21% of them present only once. The data also belong to a second study, concerning T cells expressing NK-cell markers. That paper adds: Underlying the TCR beta repertoires were sorted CD3+CD56+NKG2C+, CD3+CD56+NKG2C- and CD3+CD56-NKG2C+ T cells. Seven donors tested HCMV-seropositive and one tested seronegative among the eight sequenced.

This chain uses TRBV5-5 with TRBJ2-7; a weak D match, TRBD1 (6 bases). The receptor comes from a woman under 30 in good health. The sequenced material came from PBMCs. The CDR3: CASSSRGLWEQYF. DNA for the CDR3: TGTGCCAGCAGCTCCAGGGGCCTCTGGGAGCAGTACTTC.